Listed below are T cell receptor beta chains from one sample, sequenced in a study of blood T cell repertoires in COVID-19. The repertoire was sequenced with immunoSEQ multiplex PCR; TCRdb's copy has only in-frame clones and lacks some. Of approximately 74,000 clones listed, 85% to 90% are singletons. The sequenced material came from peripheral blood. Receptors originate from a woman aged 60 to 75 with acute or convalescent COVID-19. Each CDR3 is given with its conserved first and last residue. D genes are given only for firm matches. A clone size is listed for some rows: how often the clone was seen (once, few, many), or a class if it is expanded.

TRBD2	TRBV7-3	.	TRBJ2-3	CASSLFSGRNDTQYF	TGTGCCAGCAGCTTATTTAGCGGGAGAAACGATACGCAGTATTTT
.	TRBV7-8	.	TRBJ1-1	CASSLGRGNTEAFF	TGTGCCAGCAGCTTAGGTCGAGGGAACACTGAAGCTTTCTTT
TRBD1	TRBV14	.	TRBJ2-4	CASRRTGANIQYF	TGTGCCAGCAGGCGGACAGGGGCGAACATTCAGTACTTC
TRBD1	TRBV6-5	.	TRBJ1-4	CASLGQGVLGEKLFF	TGTGCCAGCCTCGGGCAGGGGGTGTTAGGGGAAAAACTGTTTTTT
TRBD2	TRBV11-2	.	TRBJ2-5	CASSAGLAGVETQYF	TGTGCCAGCAGCGCTGGACTAGCGGGAGTAGAGACCCAGTACTTC
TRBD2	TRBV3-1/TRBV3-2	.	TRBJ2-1	CASSQDPGRDGRNEQFF	TGTGCCAGCAGCCAAGATCCCGGGAGGGATGGTAGAAATGAGCAGTTCTTC
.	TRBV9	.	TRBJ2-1	CASSPHGGLENEQFF	TGTGCCAGCAGCCCCCACGGCGGGCTGGAGAATGAGCAGTTCTTC
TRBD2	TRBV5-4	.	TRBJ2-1	CASSSSAGGKRNEQFF	TGTGCCAGCAGCTCTTCAGCGGGAGGGAAAAGGAATGAGCAGTTCTTC
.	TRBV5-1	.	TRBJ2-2	CASSGRGTGELFF	TGCGCCAGCAGTGGAAGGGGCACCGGGGAGCTGTTTTTT
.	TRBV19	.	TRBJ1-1	CASGGVTGFTEAFF	TGTGCCAGTGGGGGGGTAACAGGGTTCACTGAAGCTTTCTTT
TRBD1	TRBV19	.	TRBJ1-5	CASSDRGIGQPQHF	TGTGCCAGTAGTGACAGGGGCATCGGCCAGCCCCAGCATTTT
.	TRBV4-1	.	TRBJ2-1	CASSQEGQAAIYNEQFF	TGCGCCAGCAGCCAAGAAGGTCAGGCCGCGATCTACAATGAGCAGTTCTTC
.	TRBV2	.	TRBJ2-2	CASRVQENGELFF	TGTGCCAGCAGAGTACAGGAGAACGGGGAGCTGTTTTTT
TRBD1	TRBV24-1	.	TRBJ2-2	CATSDVPGQGGNTGELFF	TGTGCCACCAGTGATGTCCCGGGACAGGGGGGAAACACCGGGGAGCTGTTTTTT
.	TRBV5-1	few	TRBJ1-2	CASSFNGMRGVRFNNYGYTF	TGCGCCAGCAGCTTCAATGGTATGCGGGGGGTCCGCTTTAATAACTATGGCTACACCTTC
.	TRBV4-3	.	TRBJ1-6	CASSQFRGKYNSPLHF	TGCGCCAGCAGCCAATTCCGGGGGAAGTATAATTCACCCCTCCACTTT
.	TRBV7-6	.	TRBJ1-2	CASSLVAGYQPYGYTF	TGTGCCAGCAGCTTAGTAGCAGGGTATCAACCCTATGGCTACACCTTC
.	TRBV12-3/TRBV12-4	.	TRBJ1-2	CASSQTGGYTF	TGTGCCAGCAGTCAAACAGGGGGCTACACCTTC
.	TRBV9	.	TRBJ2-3	CASSGGPVPTDTQYF	TGTGCCAGCAGCGGAGGTCCGGTACCCACAGATACGCAGTATTTT
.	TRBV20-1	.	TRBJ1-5	CSVKMGGPQHF	TGCAGTGTTAAGATGGGGGGGCCCCAGCATTTT
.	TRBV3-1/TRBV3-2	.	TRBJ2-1	CASSQEGGSGRPYNEQFF	TGTGCCAGCAGCCAAGAGGGGGGTTCAGGGCGACCATACAATGAGCAGTTCTTC
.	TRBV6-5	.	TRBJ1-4	CASRRTLTNEKLFF	TGTGCCAGCAGGCGGACACTTACTAATGAAAAACTGTTTTTT
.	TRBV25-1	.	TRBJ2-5	CASSEYNQETQYF	TGTGCCAGCAGTGAATATAACCAAGAGACCCAGTACTTC
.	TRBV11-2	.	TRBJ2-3	CASSSSRSGADTQYF	TGTGCCAGCAGCTCGTCCAGGAGCGGCGCAGATACGCAGTATTTT
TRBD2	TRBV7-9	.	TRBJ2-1	CASSLIGGSWDEQFF	TGTGCCAGCAGCTTAATTGGCGGGAGTTGGGATGAGCAGTTCTTC
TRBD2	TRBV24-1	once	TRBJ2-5	CATSDPPGGGKQETQYF	TGTGCCACCAGTGACCCCCCGGGCGGGGGGAAGCAAGAGACCCAGTACTTC
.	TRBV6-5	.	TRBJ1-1	CASRQAGANTEAFF	TGTGCCAGCAGACAGGCAGGAGCGAACACTGAAGCTTTCTTT
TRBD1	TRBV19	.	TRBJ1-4	CASSTDRGLGTNEKLFF	TGTGCCAGTAGTACGGACAGGGGGCTTGGAACTAATGAAAAACTGTTTTTT
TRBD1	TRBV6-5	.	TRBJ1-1	CASSRDRGTFF	TGTGCCAGCAGTCGGGACAGGGGAACTTTCTTT
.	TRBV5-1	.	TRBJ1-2	CASSLSGNYGYTF	TGCGCCAGCAGCTTATCGGGGAACTATGGCTACACCTTC
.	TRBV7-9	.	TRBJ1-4	CASSLNPGATNEKLFF	TGTGCCAGCAGCTTAAACCCAGGGGCAACTAATGAAAAACTGTTTTTT
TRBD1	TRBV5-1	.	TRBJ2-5	CASSLEGAEETQYF	TGCGCCAGCAGCCTAGAGGGGGCCGAAGAGACCCAGTACTTC
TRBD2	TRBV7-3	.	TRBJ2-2	CASSSLAGATGELFF	TGTGCCAGCAGCTCGTTAGCGGGAGCCACCGGGGAGCTGTTTTTT
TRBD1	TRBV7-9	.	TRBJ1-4	CASSLTRGGQGANEKLFF	TGTGCCAGCAGCTTAACTAGGGGAGGACAGGGTGCTAATGAAAAACTGTTTTTT
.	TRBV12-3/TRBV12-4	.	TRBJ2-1	CASKRGAHEQFF	TGTGCCAGCAAAAGGGGTGCCCATGAGCAGTTCTTC
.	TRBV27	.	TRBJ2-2	CASSPEAGAGTGELFF	TGTGCCAGCAGCCCGGAGGCAGGCGCGGGTACCGGGGAGCTGTTTTTT
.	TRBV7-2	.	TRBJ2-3	CASSLNRWGARIADTQYF	TGTGCCAGCAGCTTAAACCGGTGGGGCGCAAGGATTGCAGATACGCAGTATTTT
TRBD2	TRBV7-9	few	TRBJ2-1	CASSEGTRSWEQFF	TGTGCCAGCAGCGAAGGGACTAGATCTTGGGAGCAGTTCTTC
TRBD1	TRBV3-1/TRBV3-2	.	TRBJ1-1	CASSQTGRTEAFF	TGTGCCAGCAGCCAGACAGGGCGTACTGAAGCTTTCTTT
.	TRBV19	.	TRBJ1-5	CASSPHNQPQHF	TGTGCCAGTAGTCCCCACAATCAGCCCCAGCATTTT
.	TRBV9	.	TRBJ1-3	CASSVVQGFGNTIYF	TGTGCCAGCAGCGTAGTCCAGGGTTTCGGAAACACCATATATTTT
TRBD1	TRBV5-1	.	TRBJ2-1	CASSPGGTGYNEQFF	TGCGCCAGCAGCCCTGGAGGGACAGGATACAATGAGCAGTTCTTC
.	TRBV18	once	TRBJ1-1	CASSVSTLRVNTEAFF	TGTGCCAGCTCAGTCTCGACCCTCAGGGTGAACACTGAAGCTTTCTTT
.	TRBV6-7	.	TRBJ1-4	CATVGANEKLFF	TGTGCCACCGTGGGAGCTAATGAAAAACTGTTTTTT
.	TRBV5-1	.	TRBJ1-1	CASSPGNTEAFF	TGCGCCAGCAGTCCAGGGAACACTGAAGCTTTCTTT
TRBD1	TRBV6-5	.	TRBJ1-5	CASSLGQGNQPQHF	TGTGCCAGCAGTTTGGGACAGGGTAACCAGCCCCAGCATTTT
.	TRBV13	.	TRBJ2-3	CASSLASGGLADTQYF	TGTGCCAGCAGCTTAGCCTCAGGGGGGCTCGCAGATACGCAGTATTTT
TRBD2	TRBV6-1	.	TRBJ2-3	CASSDQLAGVGYTDTQYF	TGTGCCAGCAGTGATCAATTAGCGGGGGTGGGATACACAGATACGCAGTATTTT
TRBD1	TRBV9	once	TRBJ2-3	CASSIQTGEITDTQYF	TGTGCCAGCAGCATACAGACAGGGGAGATCACAGATACGCAGTATTTT
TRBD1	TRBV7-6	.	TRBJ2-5	CASSSIPGTGRQETQYF	TGTGCCAGCAGCTCGATACCCGGGACAGGGAGGCAAGAGACCCAGTACTTC
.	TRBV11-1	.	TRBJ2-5	CASSYGARETQYF	TGTGCCAGCAGCTACGGAGCGAGGGAGACCCAGTACTTC
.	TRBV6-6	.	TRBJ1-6	CASSQGSYNSPLHF	TGTGCCAGCAGCCAGGGCTCCTATAATTCACCCCTCCACTTT
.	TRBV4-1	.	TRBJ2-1	CASSQETANYNEQFF	TGCGCCAGCAGCCAAGAGACAGCAAACTACAATGAGCAGTTCTTC